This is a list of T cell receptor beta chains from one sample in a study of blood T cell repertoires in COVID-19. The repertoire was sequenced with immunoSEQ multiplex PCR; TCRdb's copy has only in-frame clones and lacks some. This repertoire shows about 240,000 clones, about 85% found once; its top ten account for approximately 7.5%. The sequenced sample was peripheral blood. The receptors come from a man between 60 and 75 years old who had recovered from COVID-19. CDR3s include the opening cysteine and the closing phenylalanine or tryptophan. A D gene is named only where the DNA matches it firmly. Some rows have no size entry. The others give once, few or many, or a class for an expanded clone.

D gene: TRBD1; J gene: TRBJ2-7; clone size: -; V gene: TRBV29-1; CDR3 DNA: TGCAGCGTTGAGGGACAGGAATTCGATCCCGAGCAGTACTTC; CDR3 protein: CSVEGQEFDPEQYF
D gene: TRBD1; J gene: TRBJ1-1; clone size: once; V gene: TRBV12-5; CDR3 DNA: TGTGCTAGTGAGACAGGGGACTTCGGCGGCGCTTTCTTT; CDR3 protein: CASETGDFGGAFF
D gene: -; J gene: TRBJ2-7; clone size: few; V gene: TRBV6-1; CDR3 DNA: TGTGCCAGCAGTGATAACAACTACGAGCAGTACTTC; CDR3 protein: CASSDNNYEQYF
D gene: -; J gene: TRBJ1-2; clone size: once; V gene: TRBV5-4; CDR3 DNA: TGTGCCAGCAGACGACATTCCGGACTTGATGGCTACACCTTC; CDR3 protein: CASRRHSGLDGYTF
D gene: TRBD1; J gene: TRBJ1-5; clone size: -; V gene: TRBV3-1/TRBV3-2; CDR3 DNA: TGTGCCAGCAGCCTAGGGACAGGGGGGAATCAGCCCCAGCATTTT; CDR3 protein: CASSLGTGGNQPQHF
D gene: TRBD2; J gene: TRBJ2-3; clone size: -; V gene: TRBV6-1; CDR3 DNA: TGTGCCAGCAGTGAACCCCCTAGCGGAGGCACAGATACGCAGTATTTT; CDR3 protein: CASSEPPSGGTDTQYF
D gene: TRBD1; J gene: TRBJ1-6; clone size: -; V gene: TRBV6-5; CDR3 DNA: TGTGCCAGCAGGGCCGGACAGGGGCATTCACCCCTCCACTTT; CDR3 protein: CASRAGQGHSPLHF
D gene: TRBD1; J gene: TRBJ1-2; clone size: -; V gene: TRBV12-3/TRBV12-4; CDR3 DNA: TGTGCCAGCACTCCGGGACAGGGAAGAGGCTACACCTTC; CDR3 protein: CASTPGQGRGYTF
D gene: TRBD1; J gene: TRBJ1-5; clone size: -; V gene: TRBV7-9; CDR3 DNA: TGTGCCAGCAGCTTCACAGGGGGGACGGGGGCCCAGCATTTT; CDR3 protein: CASSFTGGTGAQHF
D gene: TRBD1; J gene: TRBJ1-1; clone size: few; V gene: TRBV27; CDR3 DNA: TGTGCCAGCAGTTTAACAGGGGGTCCCACTGAAGCTTTCTTT; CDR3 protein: CASSLTGGPTEAFF
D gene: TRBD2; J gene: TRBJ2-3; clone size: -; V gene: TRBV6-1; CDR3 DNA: TGTGCCAGCAGTGAAGGGATAGCTAGCGGGGGCACAGATACGCAGTATTTT; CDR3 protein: CASSEGIASGGTDTQYF
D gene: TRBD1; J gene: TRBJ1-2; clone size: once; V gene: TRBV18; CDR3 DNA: TGTGCCAGCACCTCGAAGGGGGCGGGGCAGCCTGGCTACACCTTC; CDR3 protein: CASTSKGAGQPGYTF
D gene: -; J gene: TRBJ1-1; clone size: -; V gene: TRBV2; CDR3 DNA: TGTGCCAGCAGATCCGGGACACCACGTTGGGCTTTCTTT; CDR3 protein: CASRSGTPRWAFF
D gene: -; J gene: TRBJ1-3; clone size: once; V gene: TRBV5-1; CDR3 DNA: TGCGCCAGCAGCTTGTCTCCCTACTCTGGAAACACCATATATTTT; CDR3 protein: CASSLSPYSGNTIYF
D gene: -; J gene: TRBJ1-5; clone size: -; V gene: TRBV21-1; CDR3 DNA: TGTGCCAGCAGCAAACGGGTAAACAGGTCCAGGGGCAATCAGCCCCAGCATTTT; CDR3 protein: CASSKRVNRSRGNQPQHF
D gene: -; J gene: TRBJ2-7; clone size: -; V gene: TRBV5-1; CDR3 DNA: TGCGCCAGCAGCTTGCATGTACAGGGCCCCTACGAGCAGTACTTC; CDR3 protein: CASSLHVQGPYEQYF
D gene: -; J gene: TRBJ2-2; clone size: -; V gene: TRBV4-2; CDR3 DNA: TGTGCCAGCAGCCAAGTTGCGATAGCCGGGGAGCTGTTTTTT; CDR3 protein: CASSQVAIAGELFF
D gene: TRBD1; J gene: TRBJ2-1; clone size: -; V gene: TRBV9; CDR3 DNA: TGTGCCAGCAGCCCTCAGACAGGGATGAATGAGCAGTTCTTC; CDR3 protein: CASSPQTGMNEQFF
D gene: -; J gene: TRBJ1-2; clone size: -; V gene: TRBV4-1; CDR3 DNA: TGCGCCAGCAGCCACTCACAGGGCCCCAACTATGGCTACACCTTC; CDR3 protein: CASSHSQGPNYGYTF
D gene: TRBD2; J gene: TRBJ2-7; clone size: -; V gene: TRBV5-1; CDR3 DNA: TGCGCCAGCAGCCCGCGGACTAGCGGGGCCACCTACGAGCAGTACTTC; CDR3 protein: CASSPRTSGATYEQYF
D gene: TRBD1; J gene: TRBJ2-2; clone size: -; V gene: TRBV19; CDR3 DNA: TGTGCCAGCCACCGACAGGGGGCGATCGGGGAGCTGTTTTTT; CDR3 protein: CASHRQGAIGELFF
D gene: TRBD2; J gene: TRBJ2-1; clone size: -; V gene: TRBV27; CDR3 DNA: TGTGCCAGCACCTCAGGGGCGGGGGGAGGTGAGCAGTTCTTC; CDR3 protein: CASTSGAGGGEQFF
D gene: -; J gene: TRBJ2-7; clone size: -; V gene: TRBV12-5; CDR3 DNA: TGTGCTAGTGGCTCTCGGGATTCCGGGCCCTACGAGCAGTACTTC; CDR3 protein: CASGSRDSGPYEQYF
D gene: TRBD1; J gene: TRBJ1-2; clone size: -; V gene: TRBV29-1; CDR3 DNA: TGCAGCGTCCCGGGGACAGCCGAAGGCTATGGCTACACCTTC; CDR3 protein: CSVPGTAEGYGYTF
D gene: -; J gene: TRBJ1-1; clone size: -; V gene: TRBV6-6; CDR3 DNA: TGTGCCAGCACCAGTACCACTGAAGCTTTCTTT; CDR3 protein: CASTSTTEAFF
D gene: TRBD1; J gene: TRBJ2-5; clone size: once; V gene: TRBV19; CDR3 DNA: TGTGCCAGTACCCCCGACAGGGTATCCCAAGAGACCCAGTACTTC; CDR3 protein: CASTPDRVSQETQYF
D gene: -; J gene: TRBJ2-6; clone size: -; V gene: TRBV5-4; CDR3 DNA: TGTGCCAGCAGCCAACAGACAAGGGGAAGTAGGTGGGCCAACGTCCTGACTTTC; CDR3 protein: CASSQQTRGSRWANVLTF